The entry that follows covers one TCR beta chain sequence. This sample was included in a study of control samples from healthy donors and cancer patients. Libraries were prepared by immunoSEQ multiplex PCR; TCRdb keeps only in-frame clonotypes and omits some of them. The profile shows just over 80,000 clones, over 90% of them singletons. CDR1 is SGHTA, CDR2 FQGNSA, per germline. Trimming pared 5 bases from V and 2 bases from J, leaving 14 bases between. The CDR3 consists of 15 residues. V is TRBV7-2 and J is TRBJ2-3; perhaps D is TRBD1 or TRBD2 (5 bases each). Sequences were obtained from blood. The sequence was collected from a woman younger than 35 in good health. The CDR3 nucleotides are TGTGCCAGCAGCCCAATAGGGACCAACACAGATACGCAGTATTTT. This sequence encodes CASSPIGTNTDTQYF.